This entry lists 13 T cell receptor beta chains sequenced from one sample in a study of Ad26.COV2.S vaccination and SARS-CoV-2 variants. The repertoire was sequenced with immunoSEQ multiplex PCR; TCRdb's copy has only in-frame clones and lacks some. The sample includes about 680,000 clones, around 89% seen only once; the top ten take roughly 1.5%. The treatment: roughly 20 received Ad26.COV2.S at low or high dose, single or two shots; 5 received placebo; per-sample allocation not given. Following the first vaccine or placebo injection, samples were taken on day 63. The sample here was peripheral blood, taken in a trial of Ad26.COV2.S vaccine versus placebo. All receptors derive from a person between 18 and 65 years old who received the Ad26.COV2.S COVID-19 vaccine or a placebo.

The rearrangement uses TRBV5-8 and TRBJ2-1; D is perhaps TRBD1 (6 bases). The CDR3 loop spans 13 amino acids. Germline CDR1 is SGHTS and CDR2 is YDEGEE. The V end was cut by 4 bases, the J end by 9 bases, with 14 bases between. CDR3 in DNA: TGTGCCAGCAGCGCGGACAGAAGGGGTGAGCAGTTCTTC. It translates to CASSADRRGEQFF.

The J gene is TRBJ2-1, the V gene TRBV7-9, with D tentatively TRBD2 (6 bases). Germline V gene lookup returns CDR1 SEHNR and CDR2 FQNEAQ (reference sequence). V was clipped by 4 bases and J by 3 bases, with 19 bases between them. The CDR3 is 17 amino acids. In DNA form, the CDR3 reads TGTGCCAGCAGCTACCCTTTGGGGGGAAGGGACTACAATGAGCAGTTCTTC. Amino acid sequence: CASSYPLGGRDYNEQFF.

V is TRBV19 and J is TRBJ1-2, with 10 bases aligning to TRBD1. This CDR3 contains 15 residues. Trimming removed 2 bases from V and 1 base from J; junction bases left unmatched: 1. The germline CDR1 and CDR2 sequences are LNHDA and SQIVND (reference sequence). CDR3 sequence (DNA): TGTGCCAGTAGTATAAGGGACAGGGGTAACTATGGCTACACCTTC. It encodes CASSIRDRGNYGYTF. Filled out from reference TRBV19 and TRBJ1-2, the complete variable domain reads DGGITQSPKYLFRKEGQNVTLSCEQNLNHDAMYWYRQDPGQGLRLIYYSQIVNDFQKGDIAEGYSVSREKKESFPLTVTSAQKNPTAFYLCASSIRDRGNYGYTFGSGTRLTVV.

This clone was observed once. The chain uses TRBV7-9 and TRBJ2-5; no firm D call. V gave up 1 base and J gave up 5 bases, with 14 bases separating them. The CDR3 length is 15 residues. Germline V lookup: CDR1 SEHNR, CDR2 FQNEAQ (reference sequence). In DNA form, the CDR3 reads TGTGCCAGCAGCTTAGTTCTTTTGGGTGGGGAGACCCAGTACTTC. Its translation is CASSLVLLGGETQYF.

The chain couples TRBV7-2 to TRBJ2-3, with D possibly matching TRBD1 (6 bases). Germline CDR1 reads SGHTA; CDR2 reads FQGNSA. CDR3 length: 15 residues. Trimming removed 0 bases at V and 0 bases at J, with 7 bases between. CDR3 sequence reads: CASSLAGASTDTQYF. The DNA of the CDR3 is TGTGCCAGCAGCTTAGCGGGGGCTAGCACAGATACGCAGTATTTT.

On this clone itself: Germline and junction disagree at one end, which may indicate a read error. V and J are TRBV7-7 and TRBJ2-3, with D hard to call. Germline loops: CDR1 SSHAT, CDR2 FNYEAQ (reference sequence). The CDR3 totals 15 residues. In DNA, the CDR3 is TGTGCTAGCAGCTTACACTATTCCCCGGCAGATACGCAGTATTTT. Encoded protein: CASSLHYSPADTQYF.

The gene calls are TRBV29-1 and TRBJ2-6, with unresolved D. The V gene lost 6 bases and the J gene lost 0 bases, with 6 bases spanning the gap. Germline loops: CDR1 SQVTM, CDR2 ANQGSEA. This CDR3 contains 13 residues. This CDR3 is CSVRNSGANVLTF. The CDR3, as DNA: TGCAGCGTCCGGAACTCTGGGGCCAACGTCCTGACTTTC.

This chain uses TRBV10-3 with TRBJ2-7; D is ambiguous. V lost 0 bases and J lost 6, with 9 bases in between. Germline V gene data show CDR1 as ENHRY and CDR2 as SYGVKD. The CDR3 sequence is 13 residues long. Here the CDR3 reads CAISESSVPEQYF. In nucleotides, the CDR3 is TGTGCCATCAGTGAGTCCTCAGTTCCCGAGCAGTACTTC.

The J gene is TRBJ1-2, the V gene TRBV7-8, with 8 positions matching TRBD1. Germline values: CDR1 SGHVS, CDR2 FQNEAQ. With V trimmed by 5 bases and J by 1 base, 6 bases remained unmatched. This CDR3 has 15 residues. Here the CDR3 reads CASSRSGQGNYGYTF. The CDR3 nucleotides read TGTGCCAGCAGCCGATCTGGACAGGGTAACTATGGCTACACCTTC. The full variable domain, with the rest looked up from reference TRBV7-8 and TRBJ1-2, is GAGVSQSPRYKVAKRGQDVALRCDPISGHVSLFWYQQALGQGPEFLTYFQNEAQLDKSGLPSDRFFAERPEGSVSTLKIQRTQQEDSAVYLCASSRSGQGNYGYTFGSGTRLTVV.

This chain uses TRBV5-1 with TRBJ2-5; 9 bases agree with TRBD1. Germline CDR1 and CDR2: SGHRS and YFSETQ. J lost 1 base, V lost 4 bases, and 5 bases had no gene match. The CDR3 is 15 amino acids. The chain's CDR3 is CASSRDRAFQETQYF. The CDR3 DNA reads as TGCGCCAGCAGCCGGGACAGGGCATTCCAAGAGACCCAGTACTTC.

This chain links TRBV6-2 or TRBV6-3 with TRBJ1-5; the D is unclear. The CDR3 length is 16 residues. The germline V gene has CDR1 MNHEY and CDR2 SVGEGT. The ends were cut back, 4 bases at V and 8 bases at J, with 21 bases in the middle. CDR3 bases: TGTGCCAGCAGTTTTGAACAGATCCCGCCAAATAAGCCCCAGCATTTT. It codes for CASSFEQIPPNKPQHF.

As concerns this clone: The DNA is left out, because the CDR3 cannot be placed on it with certainty; the CDR3 is given as TCRdb lists it. The CDR3 here is CASSKVGRGSGEAFF. The chain uses TRBV21-1 and TRBJ1-1. TRBV21-1 is flagged as a pseudogene. From its first to its last residue, the CDR3 has 15 amino acids.

The chain joins TRBV12-3 or TRBV12-4 to TRBJ1-1; no definite D call. Trimming took 5 bases from V and 0 from J, leaving 7 bases between them. There are 13 residues in the CDR3. In nucleotides, the CDR3 is TGTGCCAGCAGTCAGGCAATGAACACTGAAGCTTTCTTT. It specifies CASSQAMNTEAFF.